This T cell receptor (beta chain) was identified in a study of post-analysis software for immune sequencing data. Unique molecular identifiers were present in the TCR beta cDNA libraries. From the PCR reads, TCRdb called clonotypes with MiXCR, one entry per CDR3 protein. The sample carries hundreds of thousands of distinct CDR3 sequences, approximately 59% recorded once. Regarding this clonotype: The antigen remains unidentified.

Notes on the study in general: Samples sharing a preparation batch grouped tightly together when assessed by F measure. There was significantly lower normalized Chao1 diversity in multiple sclerosis patients than in controls.

The receptor was isolated from a girl aged 2-10 years with multiple sclerosis. The specimen was blood.

DNA for the CDR3: TGTGCCAGCAGGCCTAGAGAAATCACAGATACGCAGTATTTT. Translating it yields CASRPREITDTQYF. The rearrangement uses TRBV6-1 and TRBJ2-3; D gene ambiguous. This CDR3 contains 14 residues. The V and J ends lost 6 bases and 2 bases respectively, with 12 bases between them. Germline values: CDR1 MNHNS, CDR2 SASEGT.